This T cell receptor beta chain stems from a study of breast tumors, draining lymph nodes, adjacent tissues. General study results and limits: Luminal-like breast cancer showed significantly greater tumor-nontumor repertoire similarity than basal-like breast cancer did. That most tumor T cells come from lymph nodes remained unproven.

A single record per CDR3 protein comes from TCRdb applying MiXCR to the multiplex PCR reads. Among about 180,000 distinct CDR3 sequences listed, roughly a third were seen once. CDR1 is SNHLY and CDR2 is FYNNEI in the germline V gene. The CDR3 has 14 amino acids. Axillary draining lymph nodes of breast cancer patients supplied the node samples. On this clonotype: What it binds is not known. A much larger clone lies a single base off, so this may be a read error.

This clonotype was obtained from a female donor with breast cancer. Some clones in this sample may be carry-over from other donors' samples. Sequencing was performed on axillary lymph node tissue. This chain uses TRBV2 with TRBJ2-7; weak D call: TRBD2 (7 bases). The CDR3 sequence: CASIRGRGAFEQHF. The CDR3, as DNA: TGTGCCAGCATACGGGGACGGGGGGCTTTTGAGCAGCACTTC.